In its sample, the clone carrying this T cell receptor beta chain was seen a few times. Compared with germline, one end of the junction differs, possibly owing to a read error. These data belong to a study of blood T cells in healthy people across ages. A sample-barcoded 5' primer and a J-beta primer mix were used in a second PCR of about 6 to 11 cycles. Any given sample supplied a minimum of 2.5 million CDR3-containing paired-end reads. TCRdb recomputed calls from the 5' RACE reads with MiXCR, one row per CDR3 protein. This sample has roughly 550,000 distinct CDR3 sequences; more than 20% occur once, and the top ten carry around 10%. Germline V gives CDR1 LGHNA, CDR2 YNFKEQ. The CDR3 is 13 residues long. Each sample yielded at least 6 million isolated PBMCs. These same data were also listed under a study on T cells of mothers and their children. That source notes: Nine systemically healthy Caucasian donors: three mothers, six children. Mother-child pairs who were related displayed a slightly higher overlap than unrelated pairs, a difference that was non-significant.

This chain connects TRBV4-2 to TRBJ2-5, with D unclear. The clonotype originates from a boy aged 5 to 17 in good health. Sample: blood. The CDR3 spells CASSEETQETQYF. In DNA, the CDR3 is TGTGCCAGCAGCGAAGAGACCCAAGAGACCCAGTACTTC.